The T cell receptor (beta chain) described here comes from a study of blood T cell repertoires in COVID-19. Study overall: PBMCs, B-cell-depleted T cells, or T cells provided the cDNA or gDNA that made up the material.

Libraries were prepared by immunoSEQ multiplex PCR; TCRdb keeps only in-frame clonotypes and omits some of them. The sample includes more than 95,000 clones, 82% of them seen just once. The sequence was collected from a man aged 55-75 years with acute or convalescent COVID-19. The source material was peripheral blood.

CDR3: CASSEVVLSNQPQHF. The CDR3 DNA is TGTGCCAGCAGTGAAGTAGTCCTCAGCAATCAGCCCCAGCATTTT. The genes are TRBV6-1 and TRBJ1-5; D ambiguous. Deletions cut 1 base from V and 1 base from J, with 8 bases between. Germline V gene lookup returns CDR1 MNHNS and CDR2 SASEGT. CDR3 size: 15 residues.